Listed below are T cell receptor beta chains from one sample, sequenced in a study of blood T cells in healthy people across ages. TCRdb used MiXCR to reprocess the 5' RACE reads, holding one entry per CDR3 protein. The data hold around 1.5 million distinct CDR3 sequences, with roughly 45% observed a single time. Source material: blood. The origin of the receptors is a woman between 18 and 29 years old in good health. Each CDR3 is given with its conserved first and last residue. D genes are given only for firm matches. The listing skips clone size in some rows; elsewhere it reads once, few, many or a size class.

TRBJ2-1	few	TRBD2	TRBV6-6	TGTGCCAGCAGTTACTCGGGACTAGCGGGAGAAAATGAGCAGTTCTTC	CASSYSGLAGENEQFF
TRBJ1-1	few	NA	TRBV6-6	TGTGCCAGCAGTTTCTCGCCCCAGTCGGTGGATCAAGCTTTCTTT	CASSFSPQSVDQAFF
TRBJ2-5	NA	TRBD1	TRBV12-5	TGTGCTAGTGGTGACCCACAACAGGGGAATGAGCAGTACTTC	CASGDPQQGNEQYF
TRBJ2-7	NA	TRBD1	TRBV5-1	TGCGCCAGCAGACAGGGGTGGGGTTCCTACGAGCAGTACTTC	CASRQGWGSYEQYF
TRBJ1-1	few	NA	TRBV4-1	TGCGCCAGCAGCCAAGTCGGTGGTGGGAACACTGAAGCTTTCTTT	CASSQVGGGNTEAFF
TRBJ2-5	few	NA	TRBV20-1	TGCAGTGGTAGCGGTCAAGAGACCCAGTACTTC	CSGSGQETQYF
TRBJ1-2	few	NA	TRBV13	TGTGCCAGCAGCTTAGAAGGGACACGAGGCTACACCTTC	CASSLEGTRGYTF
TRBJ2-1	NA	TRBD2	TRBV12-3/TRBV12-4	TGTGCCAGCAGATCCGGGACTAGCGGGCCTGACGGGCAGTTCTTC	CASRSGTSGPDGQFF
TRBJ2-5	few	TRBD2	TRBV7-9	TGTGCCAGCACCCAAGGACTAGCGTACATTTCTGAGACCCAGTACTTC	CASTQGLAYISETQYF
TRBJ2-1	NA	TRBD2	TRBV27	TGTGCCAGCAGTTTTGCTGGACTAGCGAACAATGAGCAGTTCTTC	CASSFAGLANNEQFF
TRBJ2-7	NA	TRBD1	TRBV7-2	TGTGCCAGCAGCCGAAACTACAGGGGTTTCCACGAGCAGTACTTC	CASSRNYRGFHEQYF
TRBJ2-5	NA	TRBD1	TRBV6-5	TGTGCCAGCAGCCGTGACAGGGGGGCCAAGACCCAGTACTTC	CASSRDRGAKTQYF
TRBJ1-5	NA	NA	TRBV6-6	TGTGCCAGCAGTTCCGGGAGGGACAACAATCAGCCCCAGCATTTT	CASSSGRDNNQPQHF
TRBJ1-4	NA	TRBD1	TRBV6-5	TGTGCCAGCAGTTACTCAGGGACAGCAACTAATGAAAAACTGTTTTTT	CASSYSGTATNEKLFF
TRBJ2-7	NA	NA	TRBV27	TGTGCCAGCAGTTTTGACAGGATAAGCTCCTACGAGCAGTACTTC	CASSFDRISSYEQYF
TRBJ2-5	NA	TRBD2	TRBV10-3	TGTGCCATCAGTCTAGCGGTGACAAAAGAGACCCAGTACTTC	CAISLAVTKETQYF
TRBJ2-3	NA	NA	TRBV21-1	TGTGCCAGCAGCCCAACATGCGTTTGGCTCATCCCCGGGGATACGCAGTATTTT	CASSPTCVWLIPGDTQYF
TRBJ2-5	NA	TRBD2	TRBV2	TGTGCCAGCGGTCCCGGGACTAGTGTACAGAGTGAGCAGTACTTC	CASGPGTSVQSEQYF
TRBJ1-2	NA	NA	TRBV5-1	TGCGCCAGCAGGCCCTCGGACAGCGAATTGTATGGCTACACCTTC	CASRPSDSELYGYTF
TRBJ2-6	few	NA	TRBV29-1	TGCAGCGCAGGGACAGCGGGCTCTGGGGCCAACGTCCTGACTTTC	CSAGTAGSGANVLTF
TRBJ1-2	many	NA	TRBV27	TGTGCCAGCAGTTTCAGCTATGGCTACACCTTC	CASSFSYGYTF
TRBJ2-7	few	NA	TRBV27	TGTGCCAGCAGTTCGCCTGGGTTCTACGAGCAGTACTTC	CASSSPGFYEQYF
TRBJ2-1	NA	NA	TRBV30	TGTGCCTGGAGAGTCGGGGGCAGAGAGCAGTTCTTC	CAWRVGGREQFF
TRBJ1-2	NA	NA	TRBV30	TGTGCCTGGAGTGTACGGACAGCTTACTATGGCTACACCTTC	CAWSVRTAYYGYTF
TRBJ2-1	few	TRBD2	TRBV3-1	TGTGCCAGCAGCCAACCGCTTACTAGCGGGGGGAACAATGAGCAGTTCTTC	CASSQPLTSGGNNEQFF
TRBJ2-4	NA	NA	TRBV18	TGTGCCAGCTCACCACCACAGGGATACATTCAGTACTTC	CASSPPQGYIQYF
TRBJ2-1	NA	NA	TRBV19	TGTGCCAGTAGTATTTCCGAGTACAATGAGCAGTTCTTC	CASSISEYNEQFF
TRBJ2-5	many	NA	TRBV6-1	TGTGCCAGCATTTCTCCTCCCCTGGTAGAGACCCAGTACTTC	CASISPPLVETQYF
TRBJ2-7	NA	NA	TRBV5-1	TGCGCCAGCAGCTTCACAGAGCTCTCCTACAATGAGCAGTACTTC	CASSFTELSYNEQYF
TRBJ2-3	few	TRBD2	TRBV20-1	TGCAGTGCTACCCCTAGCGGGGGGCTTGGGATGCAGTATTTT	CSATPSGGLGMQYF
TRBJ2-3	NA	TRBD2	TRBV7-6	TGTGCCAGCAGCACCCCACTAGCGGGGGGGCCAGATACGCAGTATTTT	CASSTPLAGGPDTQYF
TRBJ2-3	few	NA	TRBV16	TGTGCCAGCAGCCCACAGGACGGATCTAGCACAGATACGCAGTATTTT	CASSPQDGSSTDTQYF
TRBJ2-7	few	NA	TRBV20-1	TGCAGTGCTGCCGCGAGGGAGTCTGTCTACGAGCAGTACTTC	CSAAARESVYEQYF
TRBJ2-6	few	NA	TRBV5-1	TGCGCCAGCAGAGTGGGTGGCTCTGGGGCCAACGTCCTGACTTTC	CASRVGGSGANVLTF
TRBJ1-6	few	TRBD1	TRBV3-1	TGTGCCAGCAGCCAAGATAAATTCCGGGACAGGGGTTATTCACCCCTCCACTTT	CASSQDKFRDRGYSPLHF
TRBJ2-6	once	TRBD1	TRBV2	TGTGCCAGCACCGGCGCGACAGGGGTGTCTGGGGCCAACGTCCTGACTTTC	CASTGATGVSGANVLTF
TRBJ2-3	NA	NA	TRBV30	TGTGCCTGGAGTGTGTCAAGGGACGTAGATACGCAGTATTTT	CAWSVSRDVDTQYF
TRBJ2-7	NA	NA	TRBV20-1	TGCAGTGCTAGAGATTGGACGGGGGGCAACGAGCAGTACTTC	CSARDWTGGNEQYF
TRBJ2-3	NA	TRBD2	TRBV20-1	TGCAGTGCTAGAAGGTGGACTAGCGGTACCACAGATACGCAGTATTTT	CSARRWTSGTTDTQYF
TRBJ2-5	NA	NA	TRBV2	TGTGCCAGCAGCAGACAGTCCGGGGAACTAGAGACCCAGTACTTC	CASSRQSGELETQYF
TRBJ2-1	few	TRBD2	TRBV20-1	TGCAGTGCGAGACTAGCGGACCGGGGTCAGCATGAGCAGTTCTTC	CSARLADRGQHEQFF
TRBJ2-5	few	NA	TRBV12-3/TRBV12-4	TGTGCCAGCAGTTTGATTTCCTTGGAGCAGTACTTC	CASSLISLEQYF
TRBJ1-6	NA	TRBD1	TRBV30	TGTGCCTGGATTGATGGGACAGGGGCGACTTCACCCCTCCACTTT	CAWIDGTGATSPLHF
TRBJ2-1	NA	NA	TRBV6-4	TGTGCAAGGACAGAGGGGAACCCCTTGGTTAATAATGAGCAGTTCTTC	CARTEGNPLVNNEQFF
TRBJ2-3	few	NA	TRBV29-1	TGCAGCGTTTCTTCAGGAGATCTCACAGATACGCAGTATTTT	CSVSSGDLTDTQYF
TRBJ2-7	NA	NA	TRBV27	TGTGCCAGCAGTTTAGGGGCCTCAGGGGGGAACGAGCAGTACTTC	CASSLGASGGNEQYF
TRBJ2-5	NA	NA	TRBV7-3	TGTGCCAGCAGCTCCAAGGACGGATCAGAGACCCAGTACTTC	CASSSKDGSETQYF
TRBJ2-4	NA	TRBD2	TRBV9	TGTGCCAGCAGCGTAGAGGGGGGACTAGGAGGAGACATTCAGTACTTC	CASSVEGGLGGDIQYF
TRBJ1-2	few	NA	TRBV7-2	TGTGCCAGACGAATATACCCCCACTATTGGGGCTACACCTTC	CARRIYPHYWGYTF
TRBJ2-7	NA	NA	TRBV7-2	TGTGCCAGCAGCTCATCCGGGACTTATTACAATGAGCAGTACTTC	CASSSSGTYYNEQYF
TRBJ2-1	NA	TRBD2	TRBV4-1	TGCGCCAGCAGCCCCTCTACGACTAGCTTTGGCGAGACCCAGTTCTTC	CASSPSTTSFGETQFF
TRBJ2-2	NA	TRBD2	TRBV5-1	TGCGCCAGCAGCTTCTACAAGATAGCGGGGGCCGACACCGGGGAGCTGTTTTTT	CASSFYKIAGADTGELFF
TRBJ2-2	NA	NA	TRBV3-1	TGTGCCAGCAGCCCCAGGGTGAACACCGGGGAGCTGTTTTTT	CASSPRVNTGELFF
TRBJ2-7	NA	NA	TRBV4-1	TGCACCAGCAGCCACAGTTCGGGCAGGGTCTACGAGCAGTACTTC	CTSSHSSGRVYEQYF